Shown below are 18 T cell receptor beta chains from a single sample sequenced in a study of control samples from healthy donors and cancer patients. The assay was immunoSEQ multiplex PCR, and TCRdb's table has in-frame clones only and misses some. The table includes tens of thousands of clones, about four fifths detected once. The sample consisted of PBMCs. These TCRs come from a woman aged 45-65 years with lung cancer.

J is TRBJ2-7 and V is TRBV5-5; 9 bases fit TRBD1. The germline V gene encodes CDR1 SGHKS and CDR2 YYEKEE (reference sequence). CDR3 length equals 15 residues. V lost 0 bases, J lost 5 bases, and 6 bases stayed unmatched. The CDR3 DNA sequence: TGTGCCAGCAGCTTGGATGGACAGGGGCGAGACGAGCAGTACTTC. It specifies CASSLDGQGRDEQYF.

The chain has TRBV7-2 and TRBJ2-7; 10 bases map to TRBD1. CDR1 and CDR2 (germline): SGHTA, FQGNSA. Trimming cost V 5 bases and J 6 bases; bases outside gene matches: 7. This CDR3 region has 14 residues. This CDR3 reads CASSLRQGATEQYF. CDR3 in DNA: TGTGCCAGCAGCCTACGACAGGGGGCGACCGAGCAGTACTTC.

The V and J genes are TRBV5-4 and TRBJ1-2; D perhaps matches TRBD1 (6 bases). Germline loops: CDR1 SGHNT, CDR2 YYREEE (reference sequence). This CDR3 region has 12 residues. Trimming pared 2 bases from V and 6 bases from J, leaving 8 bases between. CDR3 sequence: CASSLTGNGYTF. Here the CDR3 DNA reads TGTGCCAGCAGCTTAACAGGGAATGGCTACACCTTC.

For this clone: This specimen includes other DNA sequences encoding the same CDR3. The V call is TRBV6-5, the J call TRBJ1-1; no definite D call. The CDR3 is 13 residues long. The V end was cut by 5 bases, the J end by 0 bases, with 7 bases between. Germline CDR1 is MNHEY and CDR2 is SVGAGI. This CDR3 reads CASSPTVNTEAFF. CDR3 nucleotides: TGTGCCAGCAGTCCGACGGTGAACACTGAAGCTTTCTTT.

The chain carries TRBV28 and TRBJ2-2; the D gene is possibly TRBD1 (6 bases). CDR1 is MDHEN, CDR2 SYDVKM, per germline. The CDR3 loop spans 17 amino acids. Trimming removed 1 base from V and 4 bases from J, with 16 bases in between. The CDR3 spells CASSLSPPGQVTGELFF. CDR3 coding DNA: TGTGCCAGCAGTTTATCCCCCCCGGGACAAGTCACCGGGGAGCTGTTTTTT.

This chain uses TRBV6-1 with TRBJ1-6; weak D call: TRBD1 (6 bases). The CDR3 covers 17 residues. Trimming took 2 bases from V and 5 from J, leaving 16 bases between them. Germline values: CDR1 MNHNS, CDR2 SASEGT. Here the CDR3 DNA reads TGTGCCAGCAGTGAAAAGTTGTCAGGGGTAAATAATTCACCCCTCCACTTT. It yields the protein CASSEKLSGVNNSPLHF.

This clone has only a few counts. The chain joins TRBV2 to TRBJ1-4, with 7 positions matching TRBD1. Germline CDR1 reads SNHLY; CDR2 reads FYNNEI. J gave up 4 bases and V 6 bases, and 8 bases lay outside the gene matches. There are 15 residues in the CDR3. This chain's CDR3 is CASRGYRGLNEKLFF. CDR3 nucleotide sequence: TGTGCCAGCAGAGGATACAGGGGTCTTAATGAAAAACTGTTTTTT.

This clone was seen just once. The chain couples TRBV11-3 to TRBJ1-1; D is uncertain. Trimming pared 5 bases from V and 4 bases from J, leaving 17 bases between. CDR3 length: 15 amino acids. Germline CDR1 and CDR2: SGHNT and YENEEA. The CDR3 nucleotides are TGTGCCAGCAGCCCCGGGGTTTCCCCGGGCACTGAAGCTTTCTTT. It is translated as CASSPGVSPGTEAFF.

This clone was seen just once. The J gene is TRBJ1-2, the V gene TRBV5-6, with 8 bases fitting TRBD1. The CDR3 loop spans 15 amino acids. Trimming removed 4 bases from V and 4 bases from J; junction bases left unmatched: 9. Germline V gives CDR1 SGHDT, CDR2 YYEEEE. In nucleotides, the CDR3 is TGTGCCAGCAGCCCGACAGGGGCGGGAGGCTATGGCTACACCTTC. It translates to CASSPTGAGGYGYTF.

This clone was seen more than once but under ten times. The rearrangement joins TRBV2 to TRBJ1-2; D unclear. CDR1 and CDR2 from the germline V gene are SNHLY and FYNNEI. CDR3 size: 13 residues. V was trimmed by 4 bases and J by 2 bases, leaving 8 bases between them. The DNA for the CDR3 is TGTGCCAGCAGTGTATACGGGAACTATGGCTACACCTTC. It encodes CASSVYGNYGYTF. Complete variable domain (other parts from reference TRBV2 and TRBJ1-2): EPEVTQTPSHQVTQMGQEVILRCVPISNHLYFYWYRQILGQKVEFLVSFYNNEISEKSEIFDDQFSVERPDGSNFTLKIRSTKLEDSAMYFCASSVYGNYGYTFGSGTRLTVV.

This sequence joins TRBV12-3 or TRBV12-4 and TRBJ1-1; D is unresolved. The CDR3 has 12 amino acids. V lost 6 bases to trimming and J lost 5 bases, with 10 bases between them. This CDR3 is CASRLGRTEAFF. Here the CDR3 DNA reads TGTGCCAGCAGGCTCGGAAGGACTGAAGCTTTCTTT.

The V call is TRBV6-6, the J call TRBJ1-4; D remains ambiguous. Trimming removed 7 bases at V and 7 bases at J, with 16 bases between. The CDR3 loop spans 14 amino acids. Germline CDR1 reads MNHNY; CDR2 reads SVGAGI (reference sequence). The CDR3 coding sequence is TGTGCCAGCATAAGTTGGCAGGCCGGTGAAAAACTGTTTTTT. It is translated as CASISWQAGEKLFF.

The CDR3 sequence: CASSLVPGMLDEQYF. CDR3 sequence (DNA): TGTGCCAGCAGCTTGGTTCCGGGGATGCTGGACGAGCAGTACTTC. V and J are TRBV5-5 and TRBJ2-7; weak D call: TRBD2 (5 bases). CDR1 and CDR2 (germline): SGHKS, YYEKEE (reference sequence). The ends were cut back, 0 bases at V and 5 bases at J, with 15 bases in the middle. CDR3 length equals 15 residues.

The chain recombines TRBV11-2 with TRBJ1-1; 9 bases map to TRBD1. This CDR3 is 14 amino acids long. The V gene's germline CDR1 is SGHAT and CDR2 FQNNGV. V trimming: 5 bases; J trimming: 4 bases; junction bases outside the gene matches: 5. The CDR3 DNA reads TGTGCCAGCAGCAGAACAGGGGGCGGCACTGAAGCTTTCTTT. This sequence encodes CASSRTGGGTEAFF.

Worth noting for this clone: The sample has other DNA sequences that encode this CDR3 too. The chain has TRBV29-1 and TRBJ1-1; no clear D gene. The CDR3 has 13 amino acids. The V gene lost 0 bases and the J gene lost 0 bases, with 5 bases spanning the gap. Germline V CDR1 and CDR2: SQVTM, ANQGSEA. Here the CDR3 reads CSVEDRVNTEAFF. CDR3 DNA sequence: TGCAGCGTTGAAGACAGAGTGAACACTGAAGCTTTCTTT.

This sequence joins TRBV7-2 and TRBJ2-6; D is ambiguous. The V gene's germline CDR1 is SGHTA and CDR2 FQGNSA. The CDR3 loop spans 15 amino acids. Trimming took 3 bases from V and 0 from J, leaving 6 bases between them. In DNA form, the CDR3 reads TGTGCCAGCAGCTTTTATCTCTCTGGGGCCAACGTCCTGACTTTC. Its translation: CASSFYLSGANVLTF.

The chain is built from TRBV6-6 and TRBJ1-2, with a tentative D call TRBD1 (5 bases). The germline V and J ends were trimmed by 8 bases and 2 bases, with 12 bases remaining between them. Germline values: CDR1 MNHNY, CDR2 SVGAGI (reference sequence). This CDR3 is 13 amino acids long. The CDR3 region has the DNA TGTGCCAGCGAACCGGGACTGAACTATGGCTACACCTTC. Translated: CASEPGLNYGYTF.

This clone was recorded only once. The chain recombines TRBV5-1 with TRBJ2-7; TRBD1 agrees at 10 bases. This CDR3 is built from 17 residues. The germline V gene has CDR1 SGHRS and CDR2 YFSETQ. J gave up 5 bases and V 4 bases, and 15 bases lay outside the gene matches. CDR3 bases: TGCGCCAGCAGCCTTATCGTACCGGGACAGGGGAACCACGAGCAGTACTTC. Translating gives CASSLIVPGQGNHEQYF.